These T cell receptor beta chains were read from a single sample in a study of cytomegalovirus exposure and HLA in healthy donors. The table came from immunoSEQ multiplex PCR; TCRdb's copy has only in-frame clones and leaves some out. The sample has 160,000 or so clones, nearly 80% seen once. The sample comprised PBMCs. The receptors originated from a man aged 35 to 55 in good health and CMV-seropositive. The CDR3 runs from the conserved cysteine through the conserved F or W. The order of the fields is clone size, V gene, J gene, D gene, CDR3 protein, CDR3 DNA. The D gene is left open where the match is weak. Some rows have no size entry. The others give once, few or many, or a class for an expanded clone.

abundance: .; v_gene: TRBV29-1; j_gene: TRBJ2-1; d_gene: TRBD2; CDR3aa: CSVTQREGLDEQFF; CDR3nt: TGCAGCGTTACCCAGCGGGAGGGCCTCGATGAGCAGTTCTTC
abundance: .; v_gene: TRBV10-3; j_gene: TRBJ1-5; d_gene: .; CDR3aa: CAISEPGGGNQPQHF; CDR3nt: TGTGCCATCAGTGAGCCCGGGGGTGGCAATCAGCCCCAGCATTTT
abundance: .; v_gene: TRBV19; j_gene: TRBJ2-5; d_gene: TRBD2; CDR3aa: CASTGPSGSGKETQYF; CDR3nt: TGTGCCTCCACGGGGCCTAGCGGGAGTGGTAAAGAGACCCAGTACTTC
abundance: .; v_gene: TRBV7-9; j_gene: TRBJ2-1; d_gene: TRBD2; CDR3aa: CASSQTSGFNNEQFF; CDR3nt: TGTGCCAGCAGTCAGACTAGCGGGTTCAACAATGAGCAGTTCTTC
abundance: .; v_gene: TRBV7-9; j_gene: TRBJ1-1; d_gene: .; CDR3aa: CASSLGANTEAFF; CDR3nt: TGTGCCAGCAGCCTGGGGGCGAACACTGAAGCTTTCTTT
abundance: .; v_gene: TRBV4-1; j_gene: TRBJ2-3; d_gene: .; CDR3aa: CASSQGRQAFTDTQYF; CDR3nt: TGCGCCAGCAGCCAAGGTAGACAGGCGTTCACAGATACGCAGTATTTT
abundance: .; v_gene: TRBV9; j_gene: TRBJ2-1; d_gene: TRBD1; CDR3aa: CASSDGTGDINEQFF; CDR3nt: TGTGCCAGCAGCGACGGGACAGGGGATATCAACGAGCAGTTCTTC
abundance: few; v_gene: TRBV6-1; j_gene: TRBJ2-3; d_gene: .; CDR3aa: CASSEIGSLERQYF; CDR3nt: TGTGCCAGCAGTGAAATCGGGTCACTAGAACGGCAGTATTTT
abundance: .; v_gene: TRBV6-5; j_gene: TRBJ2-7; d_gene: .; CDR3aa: CASSKDLSEQYF; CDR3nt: TGTGCCAGCAGTAAGGACTTGTCCGAGCAGTACTTC
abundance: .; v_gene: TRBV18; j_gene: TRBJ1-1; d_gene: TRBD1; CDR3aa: CASSPPGQGKNTEAFF; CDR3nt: TGTGCCAGCTCACCACCGGGACAGGGCAAAAACACTGAAGCTTTCTTT
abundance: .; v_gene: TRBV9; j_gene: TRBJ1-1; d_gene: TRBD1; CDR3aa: CASSVTPYPGGGEGRGTEAFF; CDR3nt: TGTGCCAGCAGCGTAACTCCTTATCCAGGGGGCGGCGAAGGGCGAGGCACTGAAGCTTTCTTT
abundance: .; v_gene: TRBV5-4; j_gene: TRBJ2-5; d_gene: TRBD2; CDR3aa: CASSGGLAGLETQYF; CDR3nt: TGTGCCAGCAGCGGCGGACTAGCGGGACTAGAGACCCAGTACTTC
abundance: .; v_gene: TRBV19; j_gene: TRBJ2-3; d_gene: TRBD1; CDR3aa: CASTPRDRDGDTQYF; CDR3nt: TGTGCCAGTACCCCCCGGGACAGGGATGGAGATACGCAGTATTTT
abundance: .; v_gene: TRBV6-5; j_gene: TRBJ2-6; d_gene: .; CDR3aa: CASSSGVSGANVLTF; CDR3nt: TGTGCCAGCAGCTCAGGGGTCTCTGGGGCCAACGTCCTGACTTTC
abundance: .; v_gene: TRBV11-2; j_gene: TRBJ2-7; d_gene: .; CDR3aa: CASSASSYEQYF; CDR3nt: TGTGCCAGCAGCGCGAGCTCCTACGAGCAGTACTTC
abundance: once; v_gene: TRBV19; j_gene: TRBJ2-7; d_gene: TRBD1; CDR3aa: CASSIPGQGSHEQYF; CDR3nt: TGTGCCAGTAGTATCCCGGGACAGGGTAGCCACGAGCAGTACTTC
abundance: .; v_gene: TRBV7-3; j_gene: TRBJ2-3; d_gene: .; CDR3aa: CASSLTRSPTDTQYF; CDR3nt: TGTGCCAGCAGCTTAACGCGGTCACCTACAGATACGCAGTATTTT
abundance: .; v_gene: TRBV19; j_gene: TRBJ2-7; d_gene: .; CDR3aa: CASSNDRVPNEQYF; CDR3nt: TGTGCCAGTAGTAATGACCGGGTCCCCAACGAGCAGTACTTC
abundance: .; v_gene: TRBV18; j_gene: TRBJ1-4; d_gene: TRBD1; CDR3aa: CASSRTWDSNEKLFF; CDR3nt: TGTGCCAGCTCACGTACCTGGGACAGCAATGAAAAACTGTTTTTT
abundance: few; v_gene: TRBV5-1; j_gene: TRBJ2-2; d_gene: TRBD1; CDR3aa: CASQGGQLNTGELFF; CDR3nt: TGCGCCTCGCAAGGGGGACAGCTTAACACCGGGGAGCTGTTTTTT
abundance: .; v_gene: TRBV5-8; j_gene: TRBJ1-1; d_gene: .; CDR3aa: CASSLAGGWNTEAFF; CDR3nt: TGTGCCAGCAGCTTGGCGGGGGGCTGGAACACTGAAGCTTTCTTT
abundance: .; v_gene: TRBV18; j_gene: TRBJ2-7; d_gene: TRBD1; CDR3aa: CASSPGTGTYEQYF; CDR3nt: TGTGCCAGCTCACCTGGGACAGGGACGTACGAGCAGTACTTC
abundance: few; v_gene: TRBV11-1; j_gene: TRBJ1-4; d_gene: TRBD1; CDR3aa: CASSDTQGGKLFF; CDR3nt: TGTGCCAGCAGCGATACCCAGGGGGGAAAACTGTTTTTT
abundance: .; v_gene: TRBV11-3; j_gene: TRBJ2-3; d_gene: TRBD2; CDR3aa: CASSLALAGADTQYF; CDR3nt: TGTGCCAGCAGCTTGGCCCTAGCGGGAGCAGATACGCAGTATTTT
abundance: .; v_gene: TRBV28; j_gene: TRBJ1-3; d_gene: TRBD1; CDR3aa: CASSLLPGQGENTIYF; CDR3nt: TGTGCCAGCAGTCTCCTTCCGGGACAGGGGGAAAACACCATATATTTT
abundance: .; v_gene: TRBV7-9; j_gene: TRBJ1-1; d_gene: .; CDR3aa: CASSSFSTEAFF; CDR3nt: TGTGCCAGCAGCTCCTTTAGCACTGAAGCTTTCTTT
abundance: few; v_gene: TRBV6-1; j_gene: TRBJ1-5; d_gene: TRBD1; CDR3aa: CASGGTGASLSNQPQHF; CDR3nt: TGTGCCAGCGGTGGGACAGGGGCCTCACTTAGCAATCAGCCCCAGCATTTT
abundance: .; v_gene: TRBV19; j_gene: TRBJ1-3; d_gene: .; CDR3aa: CASSTGSTGNTIYF; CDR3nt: TGTGCCAGTAGTACAGGGTCAACCGGAAACACCATATATTTT
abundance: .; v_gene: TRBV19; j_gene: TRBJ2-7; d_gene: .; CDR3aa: CASKSGYEQYF; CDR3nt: TGTGCCAGTAAAAGCGGCTACGAGCAGTACTTC
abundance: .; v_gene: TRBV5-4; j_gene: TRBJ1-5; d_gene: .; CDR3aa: CASSSGLSNQPQHF; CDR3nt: TGTGCCAGCAGTTCGGGGTTGAGCAATCAGCCCCAGCATTTT